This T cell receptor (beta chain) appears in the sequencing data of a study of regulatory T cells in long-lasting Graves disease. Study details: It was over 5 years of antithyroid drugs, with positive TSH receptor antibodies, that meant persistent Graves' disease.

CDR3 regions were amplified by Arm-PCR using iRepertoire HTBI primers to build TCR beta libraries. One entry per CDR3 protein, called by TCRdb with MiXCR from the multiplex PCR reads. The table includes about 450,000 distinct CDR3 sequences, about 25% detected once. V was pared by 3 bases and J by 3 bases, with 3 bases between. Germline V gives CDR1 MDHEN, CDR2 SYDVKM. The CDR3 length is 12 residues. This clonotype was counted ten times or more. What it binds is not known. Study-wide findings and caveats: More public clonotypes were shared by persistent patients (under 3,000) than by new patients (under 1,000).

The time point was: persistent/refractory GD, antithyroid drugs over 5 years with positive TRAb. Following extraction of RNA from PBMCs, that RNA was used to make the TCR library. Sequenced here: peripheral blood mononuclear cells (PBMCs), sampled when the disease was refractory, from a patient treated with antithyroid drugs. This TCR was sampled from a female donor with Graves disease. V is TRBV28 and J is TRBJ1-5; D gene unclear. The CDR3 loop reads CASSFPNQPQHF. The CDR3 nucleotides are TGTGCCAGCAGTTTCCCCAATCAGCCCCAGCATTTT.